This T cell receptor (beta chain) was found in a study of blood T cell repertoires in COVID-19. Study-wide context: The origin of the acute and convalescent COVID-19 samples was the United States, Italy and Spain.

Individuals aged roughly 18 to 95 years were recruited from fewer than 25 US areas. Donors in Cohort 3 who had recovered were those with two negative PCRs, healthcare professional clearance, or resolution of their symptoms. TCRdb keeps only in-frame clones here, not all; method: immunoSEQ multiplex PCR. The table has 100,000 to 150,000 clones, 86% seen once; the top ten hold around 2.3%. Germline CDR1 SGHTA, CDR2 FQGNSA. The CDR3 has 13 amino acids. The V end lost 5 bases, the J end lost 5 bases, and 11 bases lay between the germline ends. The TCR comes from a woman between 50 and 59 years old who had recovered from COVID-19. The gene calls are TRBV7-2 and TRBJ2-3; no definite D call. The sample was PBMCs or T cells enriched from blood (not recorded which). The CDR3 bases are TGTGCCAGCAGCGCCCGACTGCAAGATACGCAGTATTTT. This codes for CASSARLQDTQYF.